What follows are 7 T cell receptor beta chains derived from one specimen sequenced in a study of T cell repertoires in cytomegalovirus infection. Via MiXCR, TCRdb re-called the reads, giving one row per CDR3 protein. This table holds 250,000 to 300,000 distinct CDR3 sequences, roughly an eighth found once. Material: PBMCs. These receptors were taken from a human donor in good health (CMV status not recorded). Some clones in this sample may be carry-over from other donors' samples.

This clonotype was recorded many times. This chain joins TRBV12-3 or TRBV12-4 and TRBJ2-3, with 8 bases aligning to TRBD2. The CDR3 is 16 residues long. The V and J ends lost 0 bases and 2 bases, in that order; junction bases with no gene match: 4. CDR3 amino acids: CASSLAPGGITDTQYF. In nucleotides, the CDR3 is TGTGCCAGCAGTTTAGCTCCGGGAGGGATCACAGATACGCAGTATTTT.

This clonotype has ten or more counts. The gene calls are TRBV7-2 and TRBJ2-1, with 7 positions matching TRBD2. The CDR3 contains 16 residues. Germline V gene data show CDR1 as SGHTA and CDR2 as FQGNSA. With 6 bases clipped from V and 7 bases from J, the junction kept 15 bases outside the gene matches. CDR3 loop: CASSERGLAARNEQFF. CDR3 bases: TGTGCCAGCAGTGAGAGAGGGCTAGCGGCTAGGAATGAGCAGTTCTTC.

J is TRBJ1-1 and V is TRBV19; tentative D call: TRBD1 (6 bases). V was cut by 2 bases and J by 1 base, with 11 bases left in between. Germline-derived CDR1 and CDR2 are LNHDA and SQIVND (reference sequence). CDR3 length: 15 residues. The CDR3 loop is CASSISGAPNTEAFF. The CDR3 DNA sequence: TGTGCCAGTAGTATATCAGGGGCCCCGAACACTGAAGCTTTCTTT.

The chain couples TRBV28 to TRBJ1-1, with no clear D. Trimming pared 4 bases from V and 13 bases from J, leaving 16 bases between. The CDR3 extends over 12 amino acids. Per germline, CDR1 MDHEN and CDR2 SYDVKM. In DNA form, the CDR3 reads TGTGCCAGCAGTTCCGGGTCCTTAAGGGTTTTCTTT. Residues: CASSSGSLRVFF.

Details on this clonotype: This could be a read error, since a much larger clone is one nucleotide away. The chain links TRBV6-6 to TRBJ2-1, with D unclear. The last part of the DNA fits TRBJ2-7 better; the J call may be wrong. The CDR3 extends over 13 amino acids. Germline CDR1 reads MNHNY; CDR2 reads SVGAGI (reference sequence). CDR3 bases: TGTGCCAGCAACCCCAGGATGGGGAATGAGCAGTACTTC. Translation gives CASNPRMGNEQYF.

The table lists this clonotype with a few counts. The chain recombines TRBV5-5 with TRBJ2-7; D may be TRBD1 (5 bases). CDR1 SGHKS and CDR2 YYEKEE come from the germline V gene (reference sequence). V lost 7 bases and J 3 bases, leaving 17 bases between the germline ends. The CDR3 is made up of 14 amino acids. DNA of the CDR3: TGTGCCAGCGGACAATTAGGAGAGGACTACGAGCAGTACTTC. Translation gives CASGQLGEDYEQYF.

The V gene is TRBV12-3 or TRBV12-4, the J gene TRBJ2-3; 8 bases align to TRBD1. This CDR3 spans 15 amino acids. The J segment lost 3 bases and the V segment lost 7 bases, leaving 9 bases of the junction unmatched. The CDR3 bases are TGTGCCAGCAACCAACTCCGGGACAGGACAGATACGCAGTATTTT. Translated: CASNQLRDRTDTQYF.